The next 7 T cell receptor beta chains were all read from a single sample in a study of T cells after yellow fever vaccination. TCRdb fed the 5' RACE reads into MiXCR, producing one record per CDR3 protein. Here the sample spans around 320,000 distinct CDR3 sequences, roughly 10% being singletons. This sample comprised CD4+ T cells sorted from PBMCs, obtained 45 days after the yellow fever booster vaccination. The receptors stem from a man between 18 and 35 years old who received the YFV17D yellow fever vaccine.

This clonotype occurred many times. The chain links TRBV25-1 to TRBJ2-5, with 7 bases identical to TRBD1. The length of the CDR3 is 14 residues. V lost 3 bases to trimming and J lost 5 bases; unmatched junction nucleotides: 6. Germline CDR1 is MGHDK and CDR2 is SYGVNS. CDR3 amino acids: CASSDTGDLETQYF. In DNA, the CDR3 is TGTGCCAGCAGTGATACAGGGGATTTGGAGACCCAGTACTTC.

There are a few counts of this clonotype. This rearrangement joins TRBV7-2 to TRBJ2-2, with 7 positions matching TRBD1. Germline V CDR1 and CDR2: SGHTA, FQGNSA. The CDR3 covers 15 residues. J gave up 5 bases and V 5 bases, and 8 bases lay outside the gene matches. The CDR3, as DNA: TGTGCCAGCAGCACGACAGGGTTTTCGACCGGGGAGCTGTTTTTT. This gives the protein CASSTTGFSTGELFF.

This clonotype was observed a few times. The V gene is TRBV11-2, the J gene TRBJ1-4; 9 nucleotides align to TRBD1. The CDR3 extends over 16 amino acids. Trimming cost V 0 bases and J 8 bases; bases outside gene matches: 7. CDR1 and CDR2 (germline): SGHAT, FQNNGV. As DNA, the CDR3 is TGTGCCAGCAGCTTAGATCTGGGACAGGGTTTCGAAAAACTGTTTTTT. Translating it yields CASSLDLGQGFEKLFF. Using reference TRBV11-2 and TRBJ1-4 for the parts outside the CDR3, the full variable domain is EAGVAQSPRYKIIEKRQSVAFWCNPISGHATLYWYQQILGQGPKLLIQFQNNGVVDDSQLPKDRFSAERLKGVDSTLKIQPAKLEDSAVYLCASSLDLGQGFEKLFFGSGTQLSVL.

The chain joins TRBV18 to TRBJ2-7; D remains unclear. The V and J ends lost 0 bases and 6 bases respectively, with 12 bases between them. Germline V gene lookup returns CDR1 KGHSH and CDR2 LQKENI. This CDR3 is built from 14 residues. CDR3: CASSPPDNTGEQYV. The CDR3, as DNA: TGTGCCAGCTCACCACCGGATAACACGGGCGAGCAGTACGTC.

The V gene is TRBV12-3 or TRBV12-4, the J gene TRBJ2-7, with D perhaps matching TRBD2 (6 bases). The CDR3 runs to 13 residues. Trimming removed 4 bases at V and 3 bases at J, with 10 bases between. DNA of the CDR3: TGTGCCAGCAGTTGGACCGGGGGCTACGAGCAGTACTTC. This codes for CASSWTGGYEQYF.

The chain links TRBV4-2 to TRBJ2-3; 10 positions agree with TRBD2. Germline CDR1 reads LGHNA; CDR2 reads YNFKEQ. This CDR3 is 16 amino acids long. V was clipped by 4 bases and J by 0 bases; unmatched bases: 4. In DNA form, the CDR3 reads TGTGCCAGCAGCCTAGCGGGGGGTACCAGCACAGATACGCAGTATTTT. Amino acids: CASSLAGGTSTDTQYF.

This clonotype was counted a few times. The V and J genes are TRBV12-3 or TRBV12-4 and TRBJ1-5; no definite D call. The V end was cut by 6 bases, the J end by 1 base, with 13 bases between. The CDR3 covers 15 residues. Written as DNA, the CDR3 is TGTGCCAGCAGAGTGAACGGGCCGAGCAATCAGCCCCAGCATTTT. Translation: CASRVNGPSNQPQHF.